The 30 T cell receptor beta chains reported below all come from one sample, sequenced in a study of shared clonotypes between healthy human individuals (dated by TCRdb to 2018 to 2021). The method was the immunoSEQ multiplex PCR assay. What TCRdb holds here is the immuneACCESS table cut down to in-frame rearrangements. Part of the clones is not present; checked against another copy, under half of the missing clones reflect an unresolved V gene, and the others are unexplained. A total of 2 million to 2.5 million clones appear in this sample, approximately 96% of them only once. About 0.13% of the sample is taken by the ten largest. Sequencing was carried out using naive CD4+ T cells sorted from blood. The intended sense of this specimen's cell subset or site label: CD45RA+ positively selected. Receptors were obtained from a man younger than 35 in good health.

This rearrangement joins TRBV30 to TRBJ1-6, with TRBD1 matching over 9 bases. V shed 1 base and J 9 bases; nucleotides not matched to a gene: 7. CDR1 GTSNPN and CDR2 SVGIG come from the germline V gene (reference sequence). The CDR3 length is 15 residues. The CDR3 reads CAWSGSPQGASPLHF. The DNA of the CDR3 is TGTGCCTGGAGTGGGAGCCCACAGGGGGCTTCACCCCTCCACTTT.

The J gene is TRBJ2-7, the V gene TRBV19; a possible D gene is TRBD2 (5 bases). The CDR3 loop spans 16 amino acids. The germline V gene has CDR1 LNHDA and CDR2 SQIVND (reference sequence). Between the trimmed V and J ends, which lost 6 bases and 1 base, there was a span of 19 bases. The CDR3 is CASSSGLRGISYEQYF. Here the CDR3 DNA reads TGTGCCAGTAGCTCCGGGTTGCGAGGGATATCCTACGAGCAGTACTTC.

The chain employs TRBV6-1 and TRBJ2-7, with 11 bases matching TRBD2. V shed 6 bases, J shed 5 bases, and the junction held 6 bases outside the gene matches. The CDR3 has 14 amino acids. CDR1 is MNHNS and CDR2 is SASEGT in the germline V gene. In nucleotides, the CDR3 is TGTGCCAGCAGGGTTAGCGGGGGGGTCGACGAGCAGTACTTC. Residues: CASRVSGGVDEQYF.

The chain links TRBV5-1 to TRBJ2-1; 9 nucleotides align to TRBD2. Germline CDR1 is SGHRS and CDR2 is YFSETQ. The CDR3 runs 15 residues. V was clipped by 2 bases and J by 4 bases; unmatched bases: 4. CDR3 DNA sequence: TGCGCCAGCAGCTTAAGACTAGCGGTATACAATGAGCAGTTCTTC. It yields the protein CASSLRLAVYNEQFF. The variable domain in full, with the rest retrieved from reference TRBV5-1 and TRBJ2-1, is KAGVTQTPRYLIKTRGQQVTLSCSPISGHRSVSWYQQTPGQGLQFLFEYFSETQRNKGNFPGRFSGRQFSNSRSEMNVSTLELGDSALYLCASSLRLAVYNEQFFGPGTRLTVL.

The J gene is TRBJ2-7, the V gene TRBV19, with D unresolved. With 3 bases removed from V and 0 bases from J, the gap between germline ends came to 9 bases. Germline V gene sequence: CDR1 LNHDA, CDR2 SQIVND (reference sequence). The CDR3 is made up of 14 amino acids. CDR3 protein: CASSIGYSSYEQYF. In DNA form, the CDR3 reads TGTGCCAGTAGTATTGGTTACAGCTCCTACGAGCAGTACTTC.

Turning to this clone: This sample includes further DNA sequences coding for the same CDR3. The rearrangement uses TRBV7-2 and TRBJ1-5, with no clear D. The CDR3 totals 13 residues. Trimming took 2 bases from V and 7 from J, leaving 9 bases between them. Looked up from germline, CDR1 is SGHTA and CDR2 is FQGNSA. The CDR3 sequence: CASSLRSGQPQHF. The CDR3 coding sequence is TGTGCCAGCAGCTTAAGGTCAGGACAGCCCCAGCATTTT.

This clone was detected once. V and J are TRBV5-4 and TRBJ2-7; D tentatively fits TRBD1 or TRBD2 (5 bases each). This CDR3 contains 14 residues. The V gene lost 2 bases and the J gene lost 0 bases, with 9 bases spanning the gap. Germline V gene sequence: CDR1 SGHNT, CDR2 YYREEE (reference sequence). The CDR3 sequence: CASSLEGISYEQYF. Here the CDR3 DNA reads TGTGCCAGCAGCTTAGAGGGGATCTCCTACGAGCAGTACTTC.

V is TRBV9 and J is TRBJ2-7, with 9 bases that match TRBD1. V shed 0 bases and J 4 bases; nucleotides not matched to a gene: 8. CDR1 and CDR2 (germline): SGDLS, YYNGEE. The CDR3 sequence is 16 residues long. The CDR3 DNA sequence: TGTGCCAGCAGCGTAGCTCCACAGGGGGCCGTATACGAGCAGTACTTC. Translation: CASSVAPQGAVYEQYF.

V and J are TRBV19 and TRBJ2-7; D may correspond to TRBD1 or TRBD2 (5 bases each). Germline lookup yields CDR1 LNHDA and CDR2 SQIVND (reference sequence). V lost 0 bases and J 3 bases, leaving 12 bases between the germline ends. CDR3 length equals 15 residues. CDR3 DNA: TGTGCCAGTAGTATAGAGGGGGACGGAGTCTACGAGCAGTACTTC. Protein product: CASSIEGDGVYEQYF.

In the case of this clone: In the same sample, other DNA sequences code for this CDR3. V gene TRBV4-1 combines with J gene TRBJ1-3; possibly TRBD1 for D (5 bases). Germline CDR1 MGHRA, CDR2 YSYEKL. V lost 3 bases, J lost 0 bases, and 9 bases lay in between. The CDR3 runs 15 residues. CDR3 residues: CASSQEGSSGNTIYF. The DNA of the CDR3 is TGCGCCAGCAGCCAGGAGGGGTCCTCTGGAAACACCATATATTTT.

This chain connects TRBV5-1 to TRBJ2-2, with 10 bases aligning to TRBD1. Losses at the gene ends were 2 bases for V and 0 bases for J; bases not matched to a gene: 4. CDR3 size: 17 residues. The germline CDR1 and CDR2 sequences are SGHRS and YFSETQ. CDR3 DNA sequence: TGCGCCAGCAGCTTCCGGGACAGGGGAACGAACACCGGGGAGCTGTTTTTT. It is translated as CASSFRDRGTNTGELFF.

The V gene is TRBV19, the J gene TRBJ1-6, with D possibly being TRBD1 (5 bases). V was trimmed by 7 bases and J by 3 bases, leaving 13 bases between them. The CDR3 is made up of 15 amino acids. The germline CDR1 and CDR2 sequences are LNHDA and SQIVND (reference sequence). The CDR3 region is CASNTPQGYNSPLHF. Written as DNA, the CDR3 is TGTGCCAGTAATACGCCCCAGGGCTATAATTCACCCCTCCACTTT.

On this clone: Other DNA variants within this sample encode the same CDR3. The chain carries TRBV9 and TRBJ2-3; D gene ambiguous. Germline V gives CDR1 SGDLS, CDR2 YYNGEE. This CDR3 contains 13 residues. Trimming removed 2 bases from V and 0 bases from J, with 4 bases in between. This CDR3 is CASSVISTDTQYF. CDR3 DNA sequence: TGTGCCAGCAGCGTTATTAGCACAGATACGCAGTATTTT. The variable domain in full, completed from reference TRBV9 and TRBJ2-3, reads DSGVTQTPKHLITATGQRVTLRCSPRSGDLSVYWYQQSLDQGLQFLIQYYNGEERAKGNILERFSAQQFPDLHSELNLSSLELGDSALYFCASSVISTDTQYFGPGTRLTVL.

The V and J genes are TRBV6-5 and TRBJ1-1; D is possibly TRBD1 (6 bases). The V end was cut by 6 bases, the J end by 1 base, with 9 bases between. This CDR3 is 13 amino acids long. CDR1 and CDR2 (germline): MNHEY, SVGAGI. This CDR3 reads CASSIRGNTEAFF. CDR3 nucleotide sequence: TGTGCCAGCAGCATCAGGGGGAACACTGAAGCTTTCTTT.

The chain is built from TRBV6-4 and TRBJ2-3, with TRBD2 matching 8 bases. Germline V CDR1 and CDR2: MRHNA, SNTAGT. This CDR3 spans 14 amino acids. V lost 9 bases and J lost 4; bases outside the gene matches: 9. In DNA form, the CDR3 reads TGTGCCAGGAAGAGCGGGGGCCTCTCAGATACGCAGTATTTT. This sequence encodes CARKSGGLSDTQYF.

The chain is built from TRBV5-1 and TRBJ1-1; possibly TRBD1 for D (6 bases). Trimming removed 4 bases from V and 1 base from J, with 14 bases in between. Germline CDR1 SGHRS, CDR2 YFSETQ. The CDR3 is 15 amino acids. The CDR3 DNA reads as TGCGCCAGCAGCCCGGGACACCTAGGGAACACTGAAGCTTTCTTT. It encodes CASSPGHLGNTEAFF. Complete variable domain (other parts from reference TRBV5-1 and TRBJ1-1): KAGVTQTPRYLIKTRGQQVTLSCSPISGHRSVSWYQQTPGQGLQFLFEYFSETQRNKGNFPGRFSGRQFSNSRSEMNVSTLELGDSALYLCASSPGHLGNTEAFFGQGTRLTVV.

The rearrangement joins TRBV10-1 to TRBJ2-2; 12 nucleotides match TRBD2. CDR3 length equals 19 residues. CDR1 and CDR2 from the germline V gene are WNHNN and SYGVQD (reference sequence). The J segment lost 3 bases and the V segment lost 4 bases, leaving 12 bases of the junction unmatched. CDR3 loop: CASSGLAGEPGGYTGELFF. The CDR3 DNA follows: TGCGCCAGCAGTGGACTAGCGGGGGAGCCAGGGGGATACACCGGGGAGCTGTTTTTT.

J is TRBJ2-4 and V is TRBV25-1, with TRBD1 as a possible D gene (6 bases). This CDR3 has 12 amino acids. The V end lost 7 bases, the J end lost 8 bases, and 12 bases lay between the germline ends. From germline, CDR1 is MGHDK and CDR2 SYGVNS. CDR3 nucleotide sequence: TGTGCCAGCACCGGACAGAGAGACATTCAGTACTTC. Its translation is CASTGQRDIQYF.

This clone was observed once. The chain employs TRBV5-1 and TRBJ2-5, with D possibly matching TRBD2 (5 bases). CDR3 length: 15 residues. The ends were cut back, 4 bases at V and 4 bases at J, with 17 bases in the middle. The germline gives CDR1 SGHRS, CDR2 YFSETQ. The CDR3 protein is CASSPVGGHGETQYF. The CDR3 DNA sequence: TGCGCCAGCAGCCCAGTCGGCGGGCACGGAGAGACCCAGTACTTC.

This chain uses TRBV11-2 with TRBJ2-7; 7 nucleotides align to TRBD1. The CDR3 has 14 amino acids. V gave up 2 bases and J gave up 1 base; unmatched junction bases: 2. The germline gives CDR1 SGHAT, CDR2 FQNNGV. In DNA form, the CDR3 reads TGTGCCAGCAGCTTAAAGGGACAGTCCTACGAGCAGTACTTC. It translates to CASSLKGQSYEQYF.

The V call is TRBV29-1, the J call TRBJ2-1; maybe TRBD1 (6 bases). V shed 7 bases and J shed 3 bases, with 16 bases lying between them. Germline V CDR1 and CDR2: SQVTM, ANQGSEA. This CDR3 comprises 14 residues. The CDR3 reads CSALTGLGYNEQFF. CDR3 DNA: TGCAGCGCCCTGACAGGTCTTGGCTACAATGAGCAGTTCTTC.

The CDR3 is CASSSSSKQFF. For the CDR3, the DNA is TGTGCCAGCAGTTCAAGTAGCAAGCAGTTCTTC. The chain uses TRBV27 and TRBJ2-1; no definite D call. Per germline, CDR1 MNHEY and CDR2 SMNVEV (reference sequence). The CDR3 is 11 residues long. V was cut by 4 bases and J by 11 bases, with 9 bases left in between.

The chain combines TRBV5-4 with TRBJ1-1; D is unclear. Between the trimmed V and J ends, which lost 5 bases and 4 bases, there was a span of 15 bases. The CDR3 is 14 amino acids. Germline V gene sequence: CDR1 SGHNT, CDR2 YYREEE (reference sequence). The CDR3 region is CASRPARVGTEAFF. DNA for the CDR3: TGTGCCAGCAGACCCGCAAGGGTTGGCACTGAAGCTTTCTTT.

CDR3 amino acids: CASSPGTGVAEAFF. DNA of the CDR3: TGTGCCAGTAGTCCCGGGACAGGGGTCGCTGAAGCTTTCTTT. The V gene is TRBV19, the J gene TRBJ1-1, with 10 bases matching TRBD1. The trim removed 5 bases at V and 6 bases at J, leaving 6 bases unmatched. From germline, CDR1 is LNHDA and CDR2 SQIVND (reference sequence). This CDR3 region has 14 residues.

This chain joins TRBV6-5 and TRBJ1-5, with D hard to call. This CDR3 has 14 residues. The germline gives CDR1 MNHEY, CDR2 SVGAGI. V was cut by 4 bases and J by 1 base, with 8 bases left in between. The CDR3 DNA is TGTGCCAGCAGTTCCCCGGCAAGCAATCAGCCCCAGCATTTT. Its protein product is CASSSPASNQPQHF.

This clone came up once. The chain carries TRBV7-3 and TRBJ1-6; D perhaps matches TRBD1 (6 bases). Germline CDR1 and CDR2: SGHTA and FQGTGA. This CDR3 is built from 15 residues. Trimming cost V 2 bases and J 9 bases, with 14 bases left between them. The CDR3 nucleotides read TGTGCCAGCAGCTTATCTGGGGGGCAATCTTCACCCCTCCACTTT. Translated: CASSLSGGQSSPLHF.

The CDR3 sequence is CASSTGQARGKLFF. CDR3 bases: TGTGCCAGCAGCACGGGACAGGCTAGAGGAAAACTGTTTTTT. The chain employs TRBV28 and TRBJ1-4; 8 nucleotides line up with TRBD1. The CDR3 length is 14 residues. V shed 6 bases and J 10 bases; nucleotides not matched to a gene: 10. Germline loops: CDR1 MDHEN, CDR2 SYDVKM.

The chain is built from TRBV18 and TRBJ1-1, with TRBD1 as a possible D gene (6 bases). V was pared by 1 base and J by 4 bases, with 13 bases between. The CDR3 runs 15 residues. Per germline, CDR1 KGHSH and CDR2 LQKENI. The CDR3 DNA sequence: TGTGCCAGCTCACCACGGCCAGGGGTAGCCACTGAAGCTTTCTTT. This codes for CASSPRPGVATEAFF.

The CDR3 loop reads CASSLDPLGETQYF. The CDR3 DNA reads TGCGCCAGCAGCTTGGATCCCCTCGGGGAGACCCAGTACTTC. The chain links TRBV5-1 to TRBJ2-5; D is ambiguous. V lost 0 bases, J lost 5 bases, and 11 bases lay in between. Per the germline V gene, CDR1 is SGHRS and CDR2 is YFSETQ. There are 14 residues in the CDR3.

This chain joins TRBV30 and TRBJ1-2; D possibly corresponds to TRBD1 (5 bases). This CDR3 has 14 residues. CDR1 is GTSNPN, CDR2 SVGIG, per germline (reference sequence). Trimming shortened V by 3 bases and J by 6 bases, and 17 bases separated the two germline ends. CDR3 nucleotide sequence: TGTGCCTGGAGACAAGCAGGAGGGGCCCATGGCTACACCTTC. Translated, it gives CAWRQAGGAHGYTF.